The next 7 T cell receptor beta chains were all read from a single sample in a study of blood T cell repertoires in COVID-19. The assay was immunoSEQ multiplex PCR, and TCRdb's table has in-frame clones only and misses some. This table has fewer than 55,000 clones, about 81% appearing once. Sequencing was carried out using peripheral blood. The receptors come from an elderly woman with COVID-19, enrolled during active disease.

This clone was counted a single time. This sequence joins TRBV9 and TRBJ2-7, with TRBD2 identical over 8 bases. The length of the CDR3 is 16 residues. Trimming removed 0 bases from V and 2 bases from J; junction bases left unmatched: 7. CDR1 and CDR2 from the germline V gene are SGDLS and YYNGEE. DNA for the CDR3: TGTGCCAGCAGCGTAGTCCCCACTAGCGGAGCCTACGAGCAGTACTTC. Translated, it gives CASSVVPTSGAYEQYF.

The chain couples TRBV2 to TRBJ1-4; TRBD1 agrees at 10 bases. The ends lost 6 bases at V and 0 bases at J; junction bases unmatched: 7. This CDR3 contains 17 residues. Germline loops: CDR1 SNHLY, CDR2 FYNNEI. DNA of the CDR3: TGTGCCAGCAGAAGGACAGGGGGGATTGCAACTAATGAAAAACTGTTTTTT. Its translation is CASRRTGGIATNEKLFF.

The chain carries TRBV11-1 and TRBJ2-1; D is unclear. Germline CDR1 SGHAT, CDR2 FQDESV (reference sequence). V was clipped by 5 bases and J by 10 bases, with 12 bases between them. This CDR3 has 12 residues. CDR3 sequence (DNA): TGTGCCAGCAGCCCCGGCGGTGTGGAGCAGTTCTTC. This translates into CASSPGGVEQFF. The full variable domain, its missing parts supplied by reference TRBV11-1 and TRBJ2-1, is EAEVAQSPRYKITEKSQAVAFWCDPISGHATLYWYRQILGQGPELLVQFQDESVVDDSQLPKDRFSAERLKGVDSTLKIQPAELGDSAMYLCASSPGGVEQFFGPGTRLTVL.

This sequence joins TRBV7-2 and TRBJ2-7; 7 bases are shared with TRBD2. The CDR3 has 15 residues. J gave up 2 bases and V 5 bases, and 9 bases lay outside the gene matches. CDR1 is SGHTA and CDR2 is FQGNSA in the germline V gene. This chain's CDR3 is CASSPRAGATYEQYF. The CDR3 DNA follows: TGTGCCAGCAGCCCCCGGGCGGGAGCTACCTACGAGCAGTACTTC.

The chain recombines TRBV4-1 with TRBJ2-3, with 14 nucleotides matching TRBD2. This CDR3 comprises 19 residues. The J segment lost 2 bases and the V segment lost 4 bases, leaving 11 bases of the junction unmatched. Germline-derived CDR1 and CDR2 are MGHRA and YSYEKL. The CDR3 DNA reads as TGCGCCAGCAGCCCCGCACCCAGGACTAGCGGGAGGACCACAGATACGCAGTATTTT. Its protein is CASSPAPRTSGRTTDTQYF.

The V gene is TRBV5-1, the J gene TRBJ2-3; D not resolved. CDR1 is SGHRS and CDR2 is YFSETQ in the germline V gene. CDR3 length: 12 residues. V was trimmed by 4 bases and J by 2 bases, leaving 5 bases between them. Here the CDR3 DNA reads TGCGCCAGCAGCCCATCCACAGATACGCAGTATTTT. Translation: CASSPSTDTQYF.

This clone has a single count. J is TRBJ2-5 and V is TRBV24-1, with 10 positions matching TRBD2. The germline CDR1 and CDR2 sequences are KGHDR and SFDVKD. The length of the CDR3 is 16 residues. J gave up 9 bases and V 2 bases, and 11 bases lay outside the gene matches. The CDR3 here is CATSDSTAGGPSAQYF. The CDR3 DNA reads as TGTGCCACCAGTGATTCGACAGCGGGAGGGCCATCCGCCCAGTACTTC.